This entry lists 26 T cell receptor beta chains sequenced from one sample in a study of cytomegalovirus exposure and HLA in healthy donors. Primers: 60 Vbeta forward and 13 Jbeta reverse. Assay: immunoSEQ multiplex PCR; the TCRdb copy retains only in-frame clones and omits some. The sample holds some 180,000 clones, 60% to 80% seen once. The material sequenced was PBMCs. The origin of the receptors is a woman younger than 45 in good health and CMV-seronegative.

CDR3 in amino acids: CASRTGLYPGELFF. The CDR3 region has the DNA TGTGCCAGTAGGACGGGACTATACCCCGGGGAGCTGTTTTTT. The rearrangement joins TRBV19 to TRBJ2-2; 7 nucleotides align to TRBD2. CDR3 length: 14 residues. Germline CDR1 is LNHDA and CDR2 is SQIVND (reference sequence). The V gene end was trimmed by 6 bases and the J gene end by 6 bases; junction bases not matched to a gene: 7.

Comment on this clone: An end of the junction differs from the germline gene, which may be a read error. This rearrangement joins TRBV5-1 to TRBJ1-2; 9 bases are shared with TRBD1. The CDR3 runs 15 residues. Germline assignment: CDR1 SGHRS and CDR2 YFSETQ. The CDR3 is CASRTGTGYGNGYPF. The CDR3 nucleotides read TGCGCCAGCAGGACCGGGACAGGGTATGGAAATGGCTACCCCTTC. The full variable domain, in which reference TRBV5-1 and TRBJ1-2 provide the parts outside the CDR3, is KAGVTQTPRYLIKTRGQQVTLSCSPISGHRSVSWYQQTPGQGLQFLFEYFSETQRNKGNFPGRFSGRQFSNSRSEMNVSTLELGDSALYLCASRTGTGYGNGYPFGSGTRLTVV.

As for this clone: Its ends do not fully match the called genes, so a read error is possible. The chain carries TRBV7-2 and TRBJ1-2; maybe TRBD1 (5 bases). The germline V gene has CDR1 SGHTA and CDR2 FQGNSA. The CDR3 sequence is 12 residues long. The chain's CDR3 is CASSPNRVRGLF. CDR3 coding DNA: TGTGCCAGCAGCCCTAATAGGGTAAGGGGCCTCTTC. The full variable domain, in which reference TRBV7-2 and TRBJ1-2 provide the parts outside the CDR3, is GAGVSQSPSNKVTEKGKDVELRCDPISGHTALYWYRQSLGQGLEFLIYFQGNSAPDKSGLPSDRFSAERTGGSVSTLTIQRTQQEDSAVYLCASSPNRVRGLFGSGTRLTVV.

This clone has only one observation. The chain uses TRBV15 and TRBJ1-2, with 7 bases lining up with TRBD1. This CDR3 spans 19 amino acids. The V segment lost 0 bases and the J segment 5 bases; nucleotides outside the gene matches: 18. Germline CDR1 LNHNV, CDR2 YYDKDF (reference sequence). CDR3 in DNA: TGTGCCACCAGCAGAGAGAGGGGGAAGAGGGGGCGAGAGGTATATGGCTACACCTTC. Protein sequence: CATSRERGKRGREVYGYTF.

This rearrangement joins TRBV30 to TRBJ2-4; a weak D match, TRBD2 (6 bases). In germline, CDR1 is GTSNPN, CDR2 SVGIG (reference sequence). The ends were cut back, 6 bases at V and 9 bases at J, with 12 bases in the middle. The CDR3 sequence is 11 residues long. The CDR3 reads CACTTSSIQYF. In DNA, the CDR3 is TGTGCCTGTACGACTAGTTCCATTCAGTACTTC.

This clone was recorded once. CDR3 residues: CASSFLFTAEKLFF. For the CDR3, the DNA is TGTGCCAGCAGCTTTTTGTTTACAGCCGAAAAACTGTTTTTT. The J gene is TRBJ1-4, the V gene TRBV11-2; no definite D call. CDR3 length equals 14 residues. The germline V gene has CDR1 SGHAT and CDR2 FQNNGV. V was clipped by 3 bases and J by 8 bases, with 13 bases between them.

V and J are TRBV29-1 and TRBJ2-7, with D maybe TRBD2 (6 bases). The V end was cut by 6 bases, the J end by 3 bases, with 12 bases between. The germline V gene has CDR1 SQVTM and CDR2 ANQGSEA. This CDR3 contains 12 residues. The CDR3 nucleotides read TGCAGCGTGACATCGGGGGACTACGAGCAGTACTTC. Protein: CSVTSGDYEQYF.

The rearrangement joins TRBV19 to TRBJ1-3; D gene uncertain. Germline CDR1 LNHDA, CDR2 SQIVND (reference sequence). V gave up 5 bases and J gave up 0 bases, with 8 bases separating them. The CDR3 totals 14 residues. The CDR3 coding sequence is TGTGCCAGTAGTCCCGGGTTCTCTGGAAACACCATATATTTT. This codes for CASSPGFSGNTIYF.

V and J are TRBV5-1 and TRBJ1-4; a weak D match, TRBD1 (5 bases). Trimming cost V 3 bases and J 7 bases, with 13 bases left between them. The germline V gene has CDR1 SGHRS and CDR2 YFSETQ. The length of the CDR3 is 14 residues. In DNA form, the CDR3 reads TGCGCCAGCAGCTACCAGGGTAGCGGTGAAAAACTGTTTTTT. Translation: CASSYQGSGEKLFF. Supplemented by reference TRBV5-1 and TRBJ1-4, the full variable domain reads KAGVTQTPRYLIKTRGQQVTLSCSPISGHRSVSWYQQTPGQGLQFLFEYFSETQRNKGNFPGRFSGRQFSNSRSEMNVSTLELGDSALYLCASSYQGSGEKLFFGSGTQLSVL.

V and J are TRBV4-1 and TRBJ1-6, with 7 bases fitting TRBD1. Trimming cost V 0 bases and J 13 bases; bases outside gene matches: 6. The germline CDR1 and CDR2 sequences are MGHRA and YSYEKL. The CDR3 runs to 14 residues. CDR3 sequence reads: CASSQEGDSCPLHF. The CDR3 nucleotides are TGCGCCAGCAGCCAAGAAGGGGACAGTTGCCCCCTCCACTTT.

The chain uses TRBV5-6 and TRBJ1-3, with D hard to call. This CDR3 is built from 13 residues. Germline V CDR1 and CDR2: SGHDT, YYEEEE. The ends were cut back, 1 base at V and 7 bases at J, with 9 bases in the middle. The CDR3 nucleotides read TGTGCCAGCAGCTTGTACGGAGTCAACACCATATATTTT. Amino acid sequence: CASSLYGVNTIYF.

This clone was seen once. The rearrangement links TRBV29-1 to TRBJ2-1; TRBD1 is a possible D gene (6 bases). With 2 bases removed from V and 5 bases from J, the gap between germline ends came to 13 bases. This CDR3 spans 14 amino acids. The germline V gene has CDR1 SQVTM and CDR2 ANQGSEA. The CDR3 protein is CSVESQGRNNEQFF. For the CDR3, the DNA is TGCAGCGTTGAAAGCCAGGGGCGAAACAATGAGCAGTTCTTC.

The chain joins TRBV11-3 to TRBJ1-2, with unresolved D. V shed 1 base and J shed 4 bases, with 19 bases lying between them. CDR1 and CDR2 from the germline V gene are SGHNT and YENEEA. The CDR3 is 17 amino acids. The CDR3 region has the DNA TGTGCCAGCAGCTTAGTTGATACGCCGAACCTCGGCTATGGCTACACCTTC. Amino acids: CASSLVDTPNLGYGYTF.

CDR3 amino acids: CASSYRGMRGNTEAFF. The CDR3 DNA follows: TGTGCCAGCAGTTACCGGGGAATGAGAGGGAACACTGAAGCTTTCTTT. V usage is TRBV6-6 and J usage is TRBJ1-1, with D unclear. Germline CDR1 reads MNHNY; CDR2 reads SVGAGI (reference sequence). The CDR3 is 16 residues long. V lost 2 bases, J lost 1 base, and 14 bases lay in between.

V usage is TRBV23-1 and J usage is TRBJ2-7; 7 bases map to TRBD2. TRBV23-1 is an open reading frame whose function is uncertain. With V trimmed by 3 bases and J by 0 bases, 20 bases remained unmatched. The CDR3 length is 20 residues. The CDR3 DNA is TGCGCCAGCAGTCACCGCCAGACCTGGACTAGACCAACAAGCTCCTACGAGCAGTACTTC. The encoded protein is CASSHRQTWTRPTSSYEQYF.

This rearrangement joins TRBV5-1 to TRBJ1-3, with TRBD1 as a possible D gene (6 bases). CDR1 is SGHRS and CDR2 is YFSETQ in the germline V gene. V shed 0 bases and J shed 2 bases, with 6 bases lying between them. The CDR3 totals 14 residues. The CDR3 loop is CASSLDRAGNTIYF. In nucleotides, the CDR3 is TGCGCCAGCAGCTTGGACAGGGCTGGAAACACCATATATTTT.

The V and J genes are TRBV6-1 and TRBJ2-5; D not resolved. The germline V gene has CDR1 MNHNS and CDR2 SASEGT. The CDR3 has 15 residues. V was cut by 7 bases and J by 2 bases, with 17 bases left in between. CDR3 residues: CASKTARITQETQYF. DNA for the CDR3: TGTGCCAGCAAAACCGCCAGAATCACACAAGAGACCCAGTACTTC.

The CDR3 coding sequence is TGTGCCAGCATCCGGACAGGGGGCCCCTACGAGCAGTACTTC. Translation gives CASIRTGGPYEQYF. The chain carries TRBV7-2 and TRBJ2-7; TRBD1 matches at 11 bases. Germline lookup yields CDR1 SGHTA and CDR2 FQGNSA. The CDR3 consists of 14 residues. V lost 7 bases to trimming and J lost 2 bases; unmatched junction nucleotides: 4.

The rearrangement joins TRBV7-9 to TRBJ1-1; D is perhaps TRBD1 (6 bases). Germline assignment: CDR1 SEHNR and CDR2 FQNEAQ (reference sequence). V lost 5 bases and J lost 4, with 11 bases in between. There are 13 residues in the CDR3. CDR3 sequence reads: CASSGRGTTEAFF. In nucleotides, the CDR3 is TGTGCCAGCAGCGGGAGGGGGACCACTGAAGCTTTCTTT. Drawing the rest from reference TRBV7-9 and TRBJ1-1, the complete variable domain is DTGVSQNPRHKITKRGQNVTFRCDPISEHNRLYWYRQTLGQGPEFLTYFQNEAQLEKSRLLSDRFSAERPKGSFSTLEIQRTEQGDSAMYLCASSGRGTTEAFFGQGTRLTVV.

In DNA form, the CDR3 reads TGTGCCAGCAGTCTCCTACAGGGTGCGGGTCAGCCCCAGCATTTT. It encodes CASSLLQGAGQPQHF. The rearrangement joins TRBV28 to TRBJ1-5; TRBD1 is a possible D gene (6 bases). V was pared by 5 bases and J by 6 bases, with 17 bases between. The germline CDR1 and CDR2 sequences are MDHEN and SYDVKM. The CDR3 spans 15 residues.

This clone occurred once. V gene TRBV15 combines with J gene TRBJ2-3; D gene unclear. Germline V gene sequence: CDR1 LNHNV, CDR2 YYDKDF (reference sequence). The CDR3 consists of 17 residues. V lost 0 bases to trimming and J lost 2 bases, with 15 bases between them. The CDR3 reads CATSRDSSKLPTDTQYF. DNA for the CDR3: TGTGCCACCAGCAGAGATTCCTCTAAGCTCCCCACAGATACGCAGTATTTT.

The chain links TRBV28 to TRBJ2-7; the match to TRBD1 covers 7 bases. The V gene end was trimmed by 5 bases and the J gene end by 2 bases; junction bases not matched to a gene: 6. The germline gives CDR1 MDHEN, CDR2 SYDVKM. There are 14 residues in the CDR3. CDR3 amino acids: CASSQTGPAYEQYF. CDR3 nucleotide sequence: TGTGCCAGCAGTCAGACAGGGCCCGCCTACGAGCAGTACTTC.

V usage is TRBV30 and J usage is TRBJ2-7; D perhaps matches TRBD1 (6 bases). This CDR3 has 13 amino acids. Germline-derived CDR1 and CDR2 are GTSNPN and SVGIG (reference sequence). The V end was cut by 5 bases, the J end by 2 bases, with 13 bases between. The CDR3, as DNA: TGTGCCTGGGGCCGGGACACCCCCTACGAGCAGTACTTC. It specifies CAWGRDTPYEQYF.

The chain employs TRBV6-5 and TRBJ1-2; the D is unclear. Trimming pared 6 bases from V and 8 bases from J, leaving 10 bases between. In germline, CDR1 is MNHEY, CDR2 SVGAGI. CDR3 length equals 11 residues. The CDR3 loop is CASSDESGYTF. For the CDR3, the DNA is TGTGCCAGCAGCGATGAGAGCGGCTACACCTTC.

The V call is TRBV4-2, the J call TRBJ1-5; 12 bases fit TRBD1. The CDR3 loop spans 15 amino acids. Germline CDR1 is LGHNA and CDR2 is YNFKEQ. V gave up 4 bases and J gave up 7 bases; unmatched junction bases: 5. The CDR3 loop is CASSRGQGARQPQHF. The CDR3 region has the DNA TGTGCCAGCAGCCGGGGACAGGGGGCCCGCCAGCCCCAGCATTTT.

As to this clone: One junction end does not reproduce the germline sequence, and a read error may be involved. The J gene is TRBJ1-2, the V gene TRBV2, with 10 nucleotides matching TRBD1. In germline, CDR1 is SNHLY, CDR2 FYNNEI. CDR3 length: 14 amino acids. CDR3 sequence: CANGRDRGFYGYPF. The DNA for the CDR3 is TGTGCCAACGGGCGGGACAGGGGATTTTATGGCTACCCCTTC.